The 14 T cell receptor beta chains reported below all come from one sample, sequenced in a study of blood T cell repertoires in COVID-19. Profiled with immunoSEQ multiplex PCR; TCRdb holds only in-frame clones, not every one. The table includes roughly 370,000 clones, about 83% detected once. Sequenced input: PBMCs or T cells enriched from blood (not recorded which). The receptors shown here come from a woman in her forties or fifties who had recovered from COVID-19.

As DNA, the CDR3 is TGTGCCAGCAGTTCTTCCGGGACAGGTTTGAACTATGGCTACACCTTC. It codes for CASSSSGTGLNYGYTF. The J gene is TRBJ1-2, the V gene TRBV6-5; 8 bases agree with TRBD1. Germline assignment: CDR1 MNHEY and CDR2 SVGAGI. The CDR3 contains 16 residues. The V segment lost 4 bases and the J segment 2 bases; nucleotides outside the gene matches: 9.

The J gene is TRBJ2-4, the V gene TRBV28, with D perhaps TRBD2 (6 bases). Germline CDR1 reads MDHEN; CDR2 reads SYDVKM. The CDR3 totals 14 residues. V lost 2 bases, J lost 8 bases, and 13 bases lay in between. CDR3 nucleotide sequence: TGTGCCAGCAGTTTACGGGAGATAAGTCACATTCAGTACTTC. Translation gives CASSLREISHIQYF.

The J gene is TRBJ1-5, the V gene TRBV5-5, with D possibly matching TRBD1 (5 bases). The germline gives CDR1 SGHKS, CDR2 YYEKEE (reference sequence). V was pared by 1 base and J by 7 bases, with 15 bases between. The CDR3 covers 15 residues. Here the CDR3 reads CASSLMGGGEQPQHF. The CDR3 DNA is TGTGCCAGCAGCTTGATGGGGGGGGGAGAGCAGCCCCAGCATTTT. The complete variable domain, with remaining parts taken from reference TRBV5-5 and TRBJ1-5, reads DAGVTQSPTHLIKTRGQQVTLRCSPISGHKSVSWYQQVLGQGPQFIFQYYEKEERGRGNFPDRFSARQFPNYSSELNVNALLLGDSALYLCASSLMGGGEQPQHFGDGTRLSIL.

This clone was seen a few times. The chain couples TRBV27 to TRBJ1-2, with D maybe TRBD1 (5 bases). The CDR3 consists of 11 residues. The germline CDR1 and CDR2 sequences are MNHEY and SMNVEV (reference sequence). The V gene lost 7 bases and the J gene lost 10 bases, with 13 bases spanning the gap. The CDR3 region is CASKGDRAYTF. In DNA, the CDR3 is TGTGCCAGCAAAGGGGATCGCGCCTACACCTTC.

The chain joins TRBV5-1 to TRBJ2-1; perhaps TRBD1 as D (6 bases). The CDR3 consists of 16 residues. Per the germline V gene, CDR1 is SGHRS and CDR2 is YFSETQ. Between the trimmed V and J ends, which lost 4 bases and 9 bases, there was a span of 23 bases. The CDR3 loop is CASSPPGLTGRGEQFF. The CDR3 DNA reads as TGCGCCAGCAGCCCCCCCGGGCTGACAGGCCGGGGTGAGCAGTTCTTC.

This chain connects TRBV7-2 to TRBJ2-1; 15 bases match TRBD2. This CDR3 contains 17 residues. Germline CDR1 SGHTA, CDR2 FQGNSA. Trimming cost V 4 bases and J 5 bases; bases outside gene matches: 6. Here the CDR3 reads CASSSRTSGGGHNEQFF. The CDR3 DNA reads TGTGCCAGCAGCTCCCGGACTAGCGGGGGGGGTCACAATGAGCAGTTCTTC.

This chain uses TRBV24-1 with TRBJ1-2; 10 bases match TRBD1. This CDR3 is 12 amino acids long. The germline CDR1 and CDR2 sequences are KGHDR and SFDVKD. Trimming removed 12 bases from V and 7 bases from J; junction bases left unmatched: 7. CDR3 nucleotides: TGTGCCTCAGGGACAGGGGATGGTGGCTACACCTTC. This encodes CASGTGDGGYTF.

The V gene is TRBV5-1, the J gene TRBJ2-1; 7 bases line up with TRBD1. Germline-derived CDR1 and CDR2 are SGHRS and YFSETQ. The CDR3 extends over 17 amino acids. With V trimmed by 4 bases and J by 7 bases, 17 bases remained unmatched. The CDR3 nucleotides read TGCGCCAGCAGCCGCTATTCACAGGGGCTTCGGAGGAATGAGCAGTTCTTC. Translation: CASSRYSQGLRRNEQFF.

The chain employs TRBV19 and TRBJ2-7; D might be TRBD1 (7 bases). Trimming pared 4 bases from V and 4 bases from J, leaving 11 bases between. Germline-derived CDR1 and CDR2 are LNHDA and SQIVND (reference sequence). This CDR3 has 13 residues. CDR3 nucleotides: TGTGCCAGTAGTAATCAGGGGGGTTACGAGCAGTACTTC. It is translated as CASSNQGGYEQYF.

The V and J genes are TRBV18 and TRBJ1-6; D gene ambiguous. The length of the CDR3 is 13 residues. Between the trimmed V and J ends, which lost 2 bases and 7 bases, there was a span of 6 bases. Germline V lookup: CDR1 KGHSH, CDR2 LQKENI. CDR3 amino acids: CASSPSGNSPLHF. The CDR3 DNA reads TGTGCCAGCTCACCATCGGGGAATTCACCCCTCCACTTT.

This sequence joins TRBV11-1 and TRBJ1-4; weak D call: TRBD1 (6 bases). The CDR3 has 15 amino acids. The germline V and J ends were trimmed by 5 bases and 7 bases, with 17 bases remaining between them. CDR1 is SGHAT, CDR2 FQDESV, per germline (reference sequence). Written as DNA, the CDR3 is TGTGCCAGCAGCCCAGGGGATAGGGACGGTGAAAAACTGTTTTTT. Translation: CASSPGDRDGEKLFF. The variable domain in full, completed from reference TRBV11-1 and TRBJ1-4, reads EAEVAQSPRYKITEKSQAVAFWCDPISGHATLYWYRQILGQGPELLVQFQDESVVDDSQLPKDRFSAERLKGVDSTLKIQPAELGDSAMYLCASSPGDRDGEKLFFGSGTQLSVL.

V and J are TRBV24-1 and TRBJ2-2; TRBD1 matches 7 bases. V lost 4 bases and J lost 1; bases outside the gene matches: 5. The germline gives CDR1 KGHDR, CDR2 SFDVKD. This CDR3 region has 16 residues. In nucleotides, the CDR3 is TGTGCCACCAGTGACCCGAGACAGGGGAACACCGGGGAGCTGTTTTTT. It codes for CATSDPRQGNTGELFF.

The CDR3 reads CASSREGGDQPQHF. In DNA, the CDR3 is TGTGCCAGTAGCCGGGAAGGGGGGGACCAGCCCCAGCATTTT. This chain uses TRBV19 with TRBJ1-5, with a weak D call TRBD1 (6 bases). V shed 6 bases and J shed 7 bases, with 16 bases lying between them. Germline CDR1 and CDR2: LNHDA and SQIVND (reference sequence). The CDR3 spans 14 residues.

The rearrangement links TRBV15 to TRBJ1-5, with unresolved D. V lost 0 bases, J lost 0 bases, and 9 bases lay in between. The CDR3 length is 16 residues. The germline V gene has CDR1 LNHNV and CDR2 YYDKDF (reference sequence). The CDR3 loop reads CATSRDLAISNQPQHF. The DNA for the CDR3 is TGTGCCACCAGCAGAGATCTTGCGATTAGCAATCAGCCCCAGCATTTT.